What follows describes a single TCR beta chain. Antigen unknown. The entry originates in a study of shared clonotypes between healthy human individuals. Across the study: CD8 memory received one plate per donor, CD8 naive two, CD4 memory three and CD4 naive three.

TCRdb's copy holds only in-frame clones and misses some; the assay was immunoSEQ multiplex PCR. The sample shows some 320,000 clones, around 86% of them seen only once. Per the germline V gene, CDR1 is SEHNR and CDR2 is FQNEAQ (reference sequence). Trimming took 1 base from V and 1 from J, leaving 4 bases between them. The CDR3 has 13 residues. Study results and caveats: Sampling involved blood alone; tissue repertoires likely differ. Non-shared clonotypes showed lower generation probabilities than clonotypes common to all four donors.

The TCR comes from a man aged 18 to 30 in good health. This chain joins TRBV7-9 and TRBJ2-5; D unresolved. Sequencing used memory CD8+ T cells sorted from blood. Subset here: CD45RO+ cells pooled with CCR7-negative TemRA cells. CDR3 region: CASSLDSQETQYF. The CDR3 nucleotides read TGTGCCAGCAGCTTAGACAGCCAAGAGACCCAGTACTTC.